The 25 T cell receptor beta chains reported below all come from one sample, sequenced in a study of blood T cell repertoires in COVID-19. Clones were read by immunoSEQ multiplex PCR, and TCRdb kept only the in-frame ones, dropping some. Of 250,000 to 300,000 clones detected, 80% to 90% appear once; the ten largest clones hold approximately 4.6%. The sequencing sample was made of peripheral blood. The source of these receptors is a woman between 35 and 50 years old who had recovered from COVID-19.

The chain employs TRBV19 and TRBJ1-5; 7 bases are a match to TRBD1. With V trimmed by 5 bases and J by 2 bases, 12 bases remained unmatched. The CDR3 totals 17 residues. CDR1 and CDR2 (germline): LNHDA, SQIVND (reference sequence). CDR3 loop: CASSWTGPTRRNQPQHF. In DNA form, the CDR3 reads TGTGCCAGTAGTTGGACAGGCCCGACTCGTCGCAATCAGCCCCAGCATTTT.

The rearrangement links TRBV5-1 to TRBJ1-4; D is ambiguous. With 0 bases removed from V and 2 bases from J, the gap between germline ends came to 14 bases. CDR1 is SGHRS, CDR2 YFSETQ, per germline. The CDR3 extends over 17 amino acids. The CDR3 coding sequence is TGCGCCAGCAGCTTGGGAACCCTGAGGTACACTAATGAAAAACTGTTTTTT. Amino acid sequence: CASSLGTLRYTNEKLFF.

This clone has only a few counts. The genes are TRBV7-2 and TRBJ1-2; D is possibly TRBD1 (6 bases). V was trimmed by 5 bases and J by 5 bases, leaving 18 bases between them. Looked up from germline, CDR1 is SGHTA and CDR2 is FQGNSA. The CDR3 is 15 amino acids. The CDR3 spells CASSPRTVSNYGYTF. CDR3 DNA: TGTGCCAGCAGCCCGAGGACAGTGTCAAATTATGGCTACACCTTC.

In nucleotides, the CDR3 is TGTGCCTGGAGTGTAAAGCGCCTTATGAGCTACACCTTC. Amino acid sequence: CAWSVKRLMSYTF. V usage is TRBV30 and J usage is TRBJ1-2; D is uncertain. The V end lost 0 bases, the J end lost 9 bases, and 14 bases lay between the germline ends. From germline, CDR1 is GTSNPN and CDR2 SVGIG (reference sequence). The CDR3 totals 13 residues.

This clone was seen a handful of times. The chain couples TRBV6-2 or TRBV6-3 to TRBJ2-3; 7 positions match TRBD2. Germline-derived CDR1 and CDR2 are MNHEY and SVGEGT. J was trimmed by 2 bases and V by 4 bases; bases with no gene match: 9. This CDR3 contains 16 residues. The CDR3 reads CASSFFLSGVTDTQYF. DNA for the CDR3: TGTGCCAGCAGTTTTTTCCTGAGCGGGGTCACAGATACGCAGTATTTT.

V gene TRBV28 combines with J gene TRBJ1-6; D perhaps matches TRBD1 (5 bases). This CDR3 is built from 16 residues. The germline CDR1 and CDR2 sequences are MDHEN and SYDVKM. V lost 7 bases and J lost 11, with 24 bases in between. CDR3 residues: CASTTHGGGSVPPLHF. The CDR3 nucleotides read TGTGCCAGCACCACCCATGGGGGGGGTTCGGTCCCACCCCTCCACTTT. Full variable domain (remainder filled in from reference TRBV28 and TRBJ1-6): DVKVTQSSRYLVKRTGEKVFLECVQDMDHENMFWYRQDPGLGLRLIYFSYDVKMKEKGDIPEGYSVSREKKERFSLILESASTNQTSMYLCASTTHGGGSVPPLHFGNGTRLTVT.

J is TRBJ1-4 and V is TRBV9; D unresolved. Per germline, CDR1 SGDLS and CDR2 YYNGEE. The V and J ends lost 0 bases and 0 bases respectively, with 6 bases between them. This CDR3 is built from 15 residues. CDR3 sequence reads: CASSVATATNEKLFF. CDR3 DNA: TGTGCCAGCAGCGTAGCAACAGCAACTAATGAAAAACTGTTTTTT.

As regards this clone: Other DNA sequences in the same sample also yield this CDR3. The chain carries TRBV5-1 and TRBJ1-5; no clear D gene. The CDR3 runs 13 residues. The germline V and J ends were trimmed by 0 bases and 2 bases, with 3 bases remaining between them. Germline loops: CDR1 SGHRS, CDR2 YFSETQ. The CDR3 DNA sequence: TGCGCCAGCAGCTTGGTAGGCAATCAGCCCCAGCATTTT. As protein: CASSLVGNQPQHF.

The chain is built from TRBV7-2 and TRBJ1-1; D ambiguous. CDR1 SGHTA and CDR2 FQGNSA come from the germline V gene. V was trimmed by 5 bases and J by 2 bases, leaving 12 bases between them. This CDR3 region has 14 residues. The CDR3 here is CASSINGRNTEAFF. Written as DNA, the CDR3 is TGTGCCAGCAGCATTAACGGGAGAAACACTGAAGCTTTCTTT. Based on the CDR3 plus reference TRBV7-2 and TRBJ1-1, the full variable domain is GAGVSQSPSNKVTEKGKDVELRCDPISGHTALYWYRQSLGQGLEFLIYFQGNSAPDKSGLPSDRFSAERTGGSVSTLTIQRTQQEDSAVYLCASSINGRNTEAFFGQGTRLTVV.

The chain joins TRBV4-3 to TRBJ1-1; D not resolved. CDR3 length: 13 amino acids. Trimming removed 2 bases from V and 1 base from J, with 5 bases in between. From germline, CDR1 is LGHNA and CDR2 YSLEER. The CDR3 loop is CASSQTTNTEAFF. The CDR3 coding sequence is TGCGCCAGCAGCCAAACAACGAACACTGAAGCTTTCTTT.

This rearrangement joins TRBV18 to TRBJ1-4; 9 bases fit TRBD1. The junction had 1 base not matched to a gene; V was cut back by 2 bases and J by 6 bases. Germline V lookup: CDR1 KGHSH, CDR2 LQKENI. CDR3 length equals 14 residues. As DNA, the CDR3 is TGTGCCAGCTCACCAACAGGGGGCGATGAAAAACTGTTTTTT. It specifies CASSPTGGDEKLFF. The entire variable domain, with the rest obtained from reference TRBV18 and TRBJ1-4, is as follows: NAGVMQNPRHLVRRRGQEARLRCSPMKGHSHVYWYRQLPEEGLKFMVYLQKENIIDESGMPKERFSAEFPKEGPSILRIQQVVRGDSAAYFCASSPTGGDEKLFFGSGTQLSVL.

The chain's CDR3 is CASSYSTYNEQFF. The CDR3 DNA follows: TGTGCCAGCAGTTACTCGACTTACAATGAGCAGTTCTTC. The chain uses TRBV6-5 and TRBJ2-1; D gene uncertain. Germline values: CDR1 MNHEY, CDR2 SVGAGI. With 0 bases removed from V and 4 bases from J, the gap between germline ends came to 4 bases. The CDR3 has 13 amino acids.

This sequence joins TRBV7-6 and TRBJ2-5, with a tentative D call TRBD1 (6 bases). The CDR3 runs 15 residues. Trimming shortened V by 4 bases and J by 5 bases, and 17 bases separated the two germline ends. Germline assignment: CDR1 SGHVS and CDR2 FNYEAQ. CDR3 in DNA: TGTGCCAGCAGCTCGCAGGGGTCCCTCGGTGAGACCCAGTACTTC. It encodes CASSSQGSLGETQYF. The whole variable domain, filled in from reference TRBV7-6 and TRBJ2-5, reads GAGVSQSPRYKVTKRGQDVALRCDPISGHVSLYWYRQALGQGPEFLTYFNYEAQQDKSGLPNDRFSAERPEGSISTLTIQRTEQRDSAMYRCASSSQGSLGETQYFGPGTRLLVL.

The gene calls are TRBV6-1 and TRBJ1-5, with D possibly TRBD1 on 5 matching bases. This CDR3 has 16 residues. Germline loops: CDR1 MNHNS, CDR2 SASEGT. Trimming stripped 1 base from V and 2 bases from J, with 12 bases between. The CDR3 DNA is TGTGCCAGCAGTGAAGTGATTGGGACTGGCAATCAGCCCCAGCATTTT. This translates into CASSEVIGTGNQPQHF.

The V gene is TRBV6-1, the J gene TRBJ1-5; D uncertain. The germline CDR1 and CDR2 sequences are MNHNS and SASEGT. V was trimmed by 0 bases and J by 3 bases, leaving 9 bases between them. The CDR3 has 15 residues. The CDR3 here is CASSEAGQVNQPQHF. The CDR3 DNA follows: TGTGCCAGCAGTGAAGCCGGCCAGGTCAATCAGCCCCAGCATTTT.

The V and J genes are TRBV7-9 and TRBJ2-3; maybe TRBD1 (6 bases). This CDR3 is 11 amino acids long. Germline V lookup: CDR1 SEHNR, CDR2 FQNEAQ (reference sequence). V lost 5 bases to trimming and J lost 8 bases, with 8 bases between them. This chain's CDR3 is CASSEGGTQYF. Written as DNA, the CDR3 is TGTGCCAGCAGCGAAGGGGGTACGCAGTATTTT.

The CDR3 bases are TGTGCCAGCAGCCACGGGGATACGCAGTATTTT. Amino acid sequence: CASSHGDTQYF. V is TRBV13 and J is TRBJ2-3; D gene ambiguous. This CDR3 comprises 11 residues. Germline V gene sequence: CDR1 PRHDT, CDR2 FYEKMQ (reference sequence). The ends were cut back, 5 bases at V and 6 bases at J, with 6 bases in the middle.

Regarding this clone: Other DNA sequences in this specimen translate into the identical CDR3. The chain links TRBV5-6 to TRBJ1-2; the D is unclear. This CDR3 contains 13 residues. Per the germline V gene, CDR1 is SGHDT and CDR2 is YYEEEE. The V end was cut by 2 bases, the J end by 2 bases, with 7 bases between. DNA for the CDR3: TGTGCCAGCAGCTTTGCGGGAAACTATGGCTACACCTTC. Its translation is CASSFAGNYGYTF.

The rearrangement uses TRBV5-1 and TRBJ1-2; D is uncertain. Trimming shortened V by 1 base and J by 8 bases, and 9 bases separated the two germline ends. Germline CDR1 SGHRS, CDR2 YFSETQ. This CDR3 has 12 residues. CDR3 bases: TGCGCCAGCAGCTTGAGCGAAGGAGGCTACACCTTC. Protein: CASSLSEGGYTF.

This clone appeared a few times. This sequence joins TRBV7-9 and TRBJ1-4; tentative D call: TRBD1 (5 bases). The CDR3 spans 14 residues. V was clipped by 2 bases and J by 8 bases, with 12 bases between them. The germline CDR1 and CDR2 sequences are SEHNR and FQNEAQ (reference sequence). CDR3: CASSLRQGEEKLFF. CDR3 sequence (DNA): TGTGCCAGCAGCTTAAGGCAGGGCGAAGAAAAACTGTTTTTT.

The gene calls are TRBV2 and TRBJ2-7; TRBD2 matches at 13 bases. Losses at the gene ends were 8 bases for V and 1 base for J; bases not matched to a gene: 2. The length of the CDR3 is 14 residues. CDR1 is SNHLY and CDR2 is FYNNEI in the germline V gene. The CDR3 bases are TGTGCCAGCGAGGGACTAGCGGGGTCCTACGAGCAGTACGTC. The encoded protein is CASEGLAGSYEQYV.

This chain links TRBV4-1 with TRBJ1-4; the D gene is possibly TRBD1 (6 bases). Germline lookup yields CDR1 MGHRA and CDR2 YSYEKL. The CDR3 loop spans 19 amino acids. The V end was cut by 4 bases, the J end by 1 base, with 22 bases between. In DNA form, the CDR3 reads TGCGCCAGCAGCCCAAGACAGGAGGCAGTATCTAGAACTAATGAAAAACTGTTTTTT. As protein: CASSPRQEAVSRTNEKLFF.

This clone was seen a few times. The chain is built from TRBV7-9 and TRBJ2-7; D may be TRBD1 (7 bases). The CDR3 sequence is 15 residues long. With 8 bases removed from V and 0 bases from J, the gap between germline ends came to 17 bases. Germline V lookup: CDR1 SEHNR, CDR2 FQNEAQ (reference sequence). CDR3: CASSTPGGSSYEQYV. The CDR3 nucleotides read TGTGCCAGCTCCACCCCAGGGGGGAGCTCCTACGAGCAGTACGTC.

The chain is built from TRBV19 and TRBJ2-3; 9 positions agree with TRBD2. This CDR3 spans 17 amino acids. Germline loops: CDR1 LNHDA, CDR2 SQIVND (reference sequence). V lost 7 bases to trimming and J lost 1 base; unmatched junction nucleotides: 12. CDR3 in amino acids: CASTSLLRTSGTDTQYF. DNA of the CDR3: TGTGCCAGTACCTCATTGCTTAGGACTAGCGGCACAGATACGCAGTATTTT.

This sequence joins TRBV14 and TRBJ2-4, with D possibly matching TRBD1 (5 bases). CDR3 size: 13 residues. Trimming shortened V by 2 bases and J by 5 bases, and 7 bases separated the two germline ends. Germline values: CDR1 SGHDN, CDR2 FVKESK. In DNA form, the CDR3 reads TGTGCCAGCAGCCAACTAGGGGAAAACATTCAGTACTTC. It codes for CASSQLGENIQYF.